One sample yielded the 30 T cell receptor beta chains listed below, sequenced in a study of T-cell reconstitution after alpha-beta-depleted transplantation in children. Unique molecular identifiers were used in preparing the TCRbeta library. A single record per CDR3 protein comes from TCRdb applying MiXCR to the PCR reads. Among approximately 190,000 distinct CDR3 sequences listed, around 8.4% were seen once. The source was PBMCs, mostly from graft donor cells, collected 360 days after TCRalphabeta/CD19-depleted stem cell transplant. Receptor source: a male patient aged 2-15 years who had a stem cell transplant for acute myeloid leukemia, so the T cells may come from the graft donor.

The sample holds many counts of this clonotype. The chain links TRBV10-3 to TRBJ2-7; D is unclear. Germline V CDR1 and CDR2: ENHRY, SYGVKD. With 4 bases removed from V and 2 bases from J, the gap between germline ends came to 9 bases. The CDR3 is 13 amino acids. CDR3 DNA sequence: TGTGCCATCAGTGTGGGCTGGGCCTACGAGCAGTACTTC. Its translation is CAISVGWAYEQYF.

This clonotype has just a few counts. The chain has TRBV7-8 and TRBJ1-1, with D possibly matching TRBD1 (5 bases). V was cut by 6 bases and J by 1 base, with 24 bases left in between. CDR1 is SGHVS and CDR2 is FQNEAQ in the germline V gene. This CDR3 contains 18 residues. DNA of the CDR3: TGTGCCAGCAGGAGCCGGGTGAAGGGGCTTAGGGAGAACACTGAAGCTTTCTTT. Its protein product is CASRSRVKGLRENTEAFF. The full variable domain, with the rest looked up from reference TRBV7-8 and TRBJ1-1, is GAGVSQSPRYKVAKRGQDVALRCDPISGHVSLFWYQQALGQGPEFLTYFQNEAQLDKSGLPSDRFFAERPEGSVSTLKIQRTQQEDSAVYLCASRSRVKGLRENTEAFFGQGTRLTVV.

This clonotype turned up a few times. The genes are TRBV5-1 and TRBJ1-2, with 7 nucleotides matching TRBD1. The trim removed 4 bases at V and 8 bases at J, leaving 17 bases unmatched. CDR1 SGHRS and CDR2 YFSETQ come from the germline V gene. CDR3 length: 16 residues. As DNA, the CDR3 is TGCGCCAGCAGCGAGAGGGACAGCGGATGGGTATTCGGCTACACCTTC. It codes for CASSERDSGWVFGYTF.

This clonotype has more than one count but fewer than ten. V is TRBV7-9 and J is TRBJ2-7, with D possibly being TRBD1 or TRBD2 (5 bases each). Germline CDR1 SEHNR, CDR2 FQNEAQ (reference sequence). Trimming shortened V by 6 bases and J by 2 bases, and 20 bases separated the two germline ends. There are 16 residues in the CDR3. CDR3 sequence: CASRPRDAGRAYEQYF. In DNA form, the CDR3 reads TGTGCCAGCAGGCCCCGTGACGCAGGGCGGGCCTACGAGCAGTACTTC.

This clonotype was picked up many times. The chain has TRBV2 and TRBJ2-2; 7 nucleotides agree with TRBD1. V was pared by 1 base and J by 6 bases, with 8 bases of the junction left unmatched. Germline V lookup: CDR1 SNHLY, CDR2 FYNNEI. This CDR3 region has 16 residues. CDR3: CASSEGRQGIAGELFF. CDR3 nucleotide sequence: TGTGCCAGCAGTGAAGGGAGACAGGGTATTGCCGGGGAGCTGTTTTTT.

This clonotype has a count of ten or more. The J gene is TRBJ1-3, the V gene TRBV4-2; unclear D gene. Germline V CDR1 and CDR2: LGHNA, YNFKEQ. This CDR3 contains 14 residues. The V end was cut by 1 base, the J end by 4 bases, with 8 bases between. CDR3 DNA sequence: TGTGCCAGCAGCCAAGGTTCAGGCGGAAACACCATATATTTT. It encodes CASSQGSGGNTIYF.

A few counts support this clonotype. V is TRBV20-1 and J is TRBJ2-3; D is uncertain. Per the germline V gene, CDR1 is DFQATT and CDR2 is SNEGSKA (reference sequence). This CDR3 region has 14 residues. V gave up 2 bases and J gave up 0 bases, with 9 bases separating them. The CDR3 DNA follows: TGCAGTGCTAGACCACGCCTTAGCACAGATACGCAGTATTTT. Amino acids: CSARPRLSTDTQYF.

This clonotype appeared many times. V is TRBV7-9 and J is TRBJ2-3; 7 nucleotides align to TRBD2. V was clipped by 4 bases and J by 0 bases; unmatched bases: 7. This CDR3 comprises 16 residues. Germline V CDR1 and CDR2: SEHNR, FQNEAQ (reference sequence). CDR3 nucleotides: TGTGCCAGCAGCTCCCGAGCGGGGATTAGCACAGATACGCAGTATTTT. Translation: CASSSRAGISTDTQYF.

This clonotype has at least ten counts. The chain links TRBV20-1 to TRBJ2-3; TRBD2 matches 9 bases. The V segment lost 5 bases and the J segment 3 bases; nucleotides outside the gene matches: 12. The germline V gene encodes CDR1 DFQATT and CDR2 SNEGSKA (reference sequence). The CDR3 has 16 residues. CDR3 amino acids: CSAQPTGTSHTDTQYF. The DNA for the CDR3 is TGCAGTGCTCAACCCACTGGGACTAGCCATACAGATACGCAGTATTTT.

This clonotype has at least ten counts. This chain uses TRBV2 with TRBJ1-2, with a possible D match to TRBD1 (6 bases). Germline CDR1 is SNHLY and CDR2 is FYNNEI. CDR3 length: 14 amino acids. Trimming removed 6 bases at V and 6 bases at J, with 17 bases between. The CDR3 sequence: CASRRARGVDGYTF. CDR3 DNA: TGTGCCAGCAGGAGGGCCAGGGGTGTGGATGGCTACACCTTC.

Many counts were recorded for this clonotype. The chain employs TRBV12-3 or TRBV12-4 and TRBJ2-5, with D perhaps matching TRBD2 (5 bases). V was pared by 3 bases and J by 5 bases, with 10 bases between. The CDR3 is made up of 13 amino acids. CDR3 protein: CASSFEGTETQYF. The CDR3 bases are TGTGCCAGCAGTTTCGAGGGAACGGAGACCCAGTACTTC.

This sequence joins TRBV5-1 and TRBJ2-5; the match to TRBD2 covers 7 bases. V lost 5 bases to trimming and J lost 5 bases; unmatched junction nucleotides: 9. The CDR3 contains 14 residues. CDR1 and CDR2 (germline): SGHRS, YFSETQ. The CDR3 reads CASSVREGRETQYF. The CDR3 coding sequence is TGCGCCAGCAGTGTAAGGGAGGGCCGGGAGACCCAGTACTTC.

The rearrangement links TRBV20-1 to TRBJ1-1, with D tentatively TRBD1 (5 bases). The V end was cut by 2 bases, the J end by 11 bases, with 12 bases between. The CDR3 extends over 11 amino acids. CDR1 DFQATT and CDR2 SNEGSKA come from the germline V gene (reference sequence). In nucleotides, the CDR3 is TGCAGTGCTAGAACCGGGACCCGGGCTTTCTTT. This codes for CSARTGTRAFF.

CDR3 residues: CASSLVGTAIYNEQFF. CDR3 DNA: TGTGCCAGCAGCCTGGTCGGGACCGCAATTTACAATGAGCAGTTCTTC. V usage is TRBV5-5 and J usage is TRBJ2-1; the D call may be TRBD1 or TRBD2 (5 bases each). V lost 4 bases and J 4 bases, leaving 18 bases between the germline ends. The germline CDR1 and CDR2 sequences are SGHKS and YYEKEE (reference sequence). The CDR3 extends over 16 amino acids.

This clonotype was seen a handful of times. The chain joins TRBV12-3 or TRBV12-4 to TRBJ1-6; TRBD1 aligns across 10 bases. The V and J ends lost 5 bases and 4 bases, in that order; junction bases with no gene match: 8. This CDR3 spans 17 amino acids. CDR3 sequence (DNA): TGTGCCAGCAGTACGCGGACAGGGGGGGTATATAATTCACCCCTCCACTTT. Its protein product is CASSTRTGGVYNSPLHF.

This clonotype was detected only a few times. V and J are TRBV27 and TRBJ2-7; unclear D gene. V shed 4 bases and J shed 3 bases, with 10 bases lying between them. CDR3 size: 13 residues. Germline CDR1 reads MNHEY; CDR2 reads SMNVEV (reference sequence). The CDR3 coding sequence is TGTGCCAGCAGTTATTACACCGGCTACGAGCAGTACTTC. Translated, it gives CASSYYTGYEQYF.

A remark on this clonotype: Since a much larger clone is just one base distant, this may be a read error. The genes are TRBV20-1 and TRBJ2-5; D not resolved. Germline V gene lookup returns CDR1 DFQATT and CDR2 SNEGSKA (reference sequence). CDR3 length equals 10 residues. CDR3 nucleotides: TGCAGTGCTAGAGGAGAGACCCTGTACTTC. Translating gives CSARGETLYF.

This clonotype was seen a few times. V is TRBV5-1 and J is TRBJ1-5; 11 bases are shared with TRBD1. Germline lookup yields CDR1 SGHRS and CDR2 YFSETQ. The junction had 4 bases not matched to a gene; V was cut back by 3 bases and J by 8 bases. The CDR3 covers 14 residues. The CDR3 loop is CASSWTGGLEPQHF. CDR3 nucleotide sequence: TGCGCCAGCAGCTGGACAGGGGGCCTTGAGCCCCAGCATTTT. Filled out from reference TRBV5-1 and TRBJ1-5, the complete variable domain reads KAGVTQTPRYLIKTRGQQVTLSCSPISGHRSVSWYQQTPGQGLQFLFEYFSETQRNKGNFPGRFSGRQFSNSRSEMNVSTLELGDSALYLCASSWTGGLEPQHFGDGTRLSIL.

This clonotype has a count of ten or more. CDR3 protein: CASSVAGGPYEQYF. The CDR3 DNA follows: TGTGCCAGCAGCGTAGCGGGAGGTCCCTACGAGCAGTACTTC. This chain connects TRBV9 to TRBJ2-7; 7 bases match TRBD2. This CDR3 has 14 residues. Germline V gene sequence: CDR1 SGDLS, CDR2 YYNGEE. Trimming at V came to 0 bases and at J to 2 bases, leaving 2 bases not matched to a gene.

The chain carries TRBV20-1 and TRBJ1-2, with D unclear. This CDR3 has 13 residues. The V end lost 5 bases, the J end lost 5 bases, and 15 bases lay between the germline ends. Germline V gives CDR1 DFQATT, CDR2 SNEGSKA (reference sequence). The CDR3 here is CSALDGEKYGYTF. CDR3 in DNA: TGCAGTGCTTTAGACGGAGAGAAGTATGGCTACACCTTC.

This clonotype was observed a few times. The CDR3 DNA sequence: TGCAGTGCTAGAGATCCGACAGGGCCGAACACTGAAGCTTTCTTT. Its protein is CSARDPTGPNTEAFF. V is TRBV20-1 and J is TRBJ1-1, with TRBD1 matching over 7 bases. Germline CDR1 reads DFQATT; CDR2 reads SNEGSKA (reference sequence). The CDR3 extends over 15 amino acids. After removal of 0 bases from V and 1 base from J, the junction contained 5 bases not matched to a gene.

This clonotype was recorded at least ten times. The chain recombines TRBV7-9 with TRBJ2-3, with 11 bases that match TRBD2. CDR1 SEHNR and CDR2 FQNEAQ come from the germline V gene (reference sequence). CDR3 size: 16 residues. V was clipped by 3 bases and J by 7 bases; unmatched bases: 9. The chain's CDR3 is CASSFGGTSGGNTQYF. Here the CDR3 DNA reads TGTGCCAGCAGCTTTGGCGGGACTAGCGGTGGAAATACGCAGTATTTT.

Remarks on this clonotype: Possible read error: a much larger clone is one base away. The chain carries TRBV12-3 or TRBV12-4 and TRBJ1-5; D not certain. The CDR3 has 12 residues. Here the CDR3 DNA reads TGTGTCAGCAGTCATCCTAATCAGCCCCAGCATTTT. Translating it yields CVSSHPNQPQHF.

This clonotype was recorded many times. J is TRBJ2-3 and V is TRBV12-3 or TRBV12-4; 8 nucleotides line up with TRBD1. There are 17 residues in the CDR3. With V trimmed by 5 bases and J by 3 bases, 13 bases remained unmatched. The CDR3 DNA reads TGTGCCAGCAGTAACCGGACAGGGCTGGTGTTAACAGATACGCAGTATTTT. This encodes CASSNRTGLVLTDTQYF.

This chain connects TRBV5-1 to TRBJ2-3; TRBD2 agrees at 10 bases. Germline CDR1 reads SGHRS; CDR2 reads YFSETQ. V shed 8 bases and J 5 bases; nucleotides not matched to a gene: 8. This CDR3 comprises 14 residues. CDR3 region: CASGLAGGEDTQYF. The CDR3 bases are TGCGCCAGTGGCTTAGCGGGGGGCGAAGATACGCAGTATTTT.

The V call is TRBV5-1, the J call TRBJ2-7; 8 bases match TRBD1. This CDR3 is built from 15 residues. Trimming took 2 bases from V and 3 from J; bases not matched to a gene: 7. Germline V gene lookup returns CDR1 SGHRS and CDR2 YFSETQ. The CDR3 protein is CASSLRQGTVYEQYF. The CDR3 coding sequence is TGCGCCAGCAGCTTAAGACAGGGGACCGTCTACGAGCAGTACTTC.

V and J are TRBV5-1 and TRBJ1-1, with 9 nucleotides matching TRBD1. The CDR3 runs to 20 residues. CDR1 and CDR2 from the germline V gene are SGHRS and YFSETQ. Losses at the gene ends were 0 bases for V and 1 base for J; bases not matched to a gene: 16. CDR3 sequence (DNA): TGCGCCAGCAGCTTGGTCCCGGGACAGGGTTTGGGGTTTGAGAACACTGAAGCTTTCTTT. It is translated as CASSLVPGQGLGFENTEAFF.

The CDR3 sequence: CASTVTPGGGAGQPQHF. The DNA for the CDR3 is TGTGCCAGCACCGTTACCCCGGGGGGGGGCGCTGGACAGCCCCAGCATTTT. The V gene is TRBV28, the J gene TRBJ1-5; TRBD1 might be the D (6 bases). Trimming removed 7 bases at V and 7 bases at J, with 26 bases between. CDR1 and CDR2 (germline): MDHEN, SYDVKM. The CDR3 spans 17 residues.

This clonotype has just a few counts. This chain joins TRBV25-1 and TRBJ2-5, with D tentatively TRBD1 or TRBD2 (5 bases each). CDR1 MGHDK and CDR2 SYGVNS come from the germline V gene. This CDR3 has 16 amino acids. Trimming stripped 6 bases from V and 0 bases from J, with 17 bases between. This CDR3 reads CASRGGRDPNQETQYF. DNA for the CDR3: TGTGCCAGCAGAGGAGGCAGGGATCCCAACCAAGAGACCCAGTACTTC.

This clonotype appeared a few times. This chain joins TRBV21-1 and TRBJ2-1; the listed D gene, TRBD1, was not tested against the DNA. TRBV21-1 is noted as a pseudogene. The CDR3 covers 13 residues. In nucleotides, the CDR3 is TGTGCCAGCACCCAGGGGGGCTTTCATGAGCAGTTCTTC. Translating gives CASTQGGFHEQFF.